This T cell receptor (beta chain) was captured by sequencing in a study of CD8 T cells in Susac syndrome. The RNA, about 0.45 to 1 ug, was put through reverse transcription using random hexamers. A single record per CDR3 protein comes from TCRdb applying MiXCR to the immunoSEQ multiplex PCR reads. The repertoire holds about 90,000 distinct CDR3 sequences, about 95% seen once, with 0.62% in the top ten. The V and J ends lost 3 bases and 5 bases respectively, with 14 bases between them. Germline CDR1 DFQATT, CDR2 SNEGSKA (reference sequence). The CDR3 spans 14 residues. Sequencing targeted TCR beta in T cells from blood (CD8+ and CD4+). Patients with Susac syndrome met the recently defined diagnostic criteria for definite or probable disease.

V and J are TRBV20-1 and TRBJ1-5, with D unresolved. Specimen: CD8+ T cells from PBMCs. The sequence was collected from a human donor with Susac syndrome. The CDR3 here is CSASSLLGDQPQHF. CDR3 nucleotide sequence: TGCAGTGCTAGCTCATTACTCGGGGATCAGCCCCAGCATTTT.